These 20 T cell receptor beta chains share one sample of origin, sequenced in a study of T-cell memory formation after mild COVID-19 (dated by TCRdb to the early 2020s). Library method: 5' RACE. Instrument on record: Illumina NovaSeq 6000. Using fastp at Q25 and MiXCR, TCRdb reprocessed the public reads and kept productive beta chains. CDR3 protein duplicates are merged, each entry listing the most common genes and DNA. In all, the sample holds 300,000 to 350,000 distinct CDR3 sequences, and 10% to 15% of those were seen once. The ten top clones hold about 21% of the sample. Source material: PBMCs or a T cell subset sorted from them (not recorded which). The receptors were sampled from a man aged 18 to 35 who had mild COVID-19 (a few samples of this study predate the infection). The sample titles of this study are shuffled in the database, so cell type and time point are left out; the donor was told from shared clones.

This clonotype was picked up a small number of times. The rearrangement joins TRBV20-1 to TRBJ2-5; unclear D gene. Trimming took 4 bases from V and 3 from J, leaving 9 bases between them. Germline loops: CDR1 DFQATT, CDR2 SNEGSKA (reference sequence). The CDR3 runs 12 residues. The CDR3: CSAKGRKETQYF. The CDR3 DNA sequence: TGCAGTGCTAAGGGCAGGAAAGAGACCCAGTACTTC.

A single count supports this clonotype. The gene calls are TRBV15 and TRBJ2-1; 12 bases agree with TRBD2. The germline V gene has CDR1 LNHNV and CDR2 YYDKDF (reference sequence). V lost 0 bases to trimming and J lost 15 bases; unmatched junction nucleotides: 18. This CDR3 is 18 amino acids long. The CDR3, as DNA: TGTGCCACCAGCAGAGATCTAACGGGACTAGCGGGTTACCGAAGTGGGTTCTTC. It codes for CATSRDLTGLAGYRSGFF.

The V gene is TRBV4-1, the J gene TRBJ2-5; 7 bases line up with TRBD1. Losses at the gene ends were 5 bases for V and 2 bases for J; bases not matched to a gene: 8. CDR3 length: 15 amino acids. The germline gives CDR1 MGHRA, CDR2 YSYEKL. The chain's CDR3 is CASSDINRGQETQYF. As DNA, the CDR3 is TGCGCCAGCAGCGACATTAACAGGGGACAAGAGACCCAGTACTTC.

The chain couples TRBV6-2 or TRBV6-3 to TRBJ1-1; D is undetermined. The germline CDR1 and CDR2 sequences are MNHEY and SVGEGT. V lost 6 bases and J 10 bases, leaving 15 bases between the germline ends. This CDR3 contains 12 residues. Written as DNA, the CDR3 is TGTGCCAGCAGCCTCGGGCCCCTGGGAGCTTTCTTT. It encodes CASSLGPLGAFF.

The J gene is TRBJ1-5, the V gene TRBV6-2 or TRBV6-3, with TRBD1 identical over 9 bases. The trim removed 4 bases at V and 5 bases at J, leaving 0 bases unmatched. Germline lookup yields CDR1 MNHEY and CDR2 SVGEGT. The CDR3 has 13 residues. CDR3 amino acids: CASSWDRDQPQHF. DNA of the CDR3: TGTGCCAGCAGTTGGGACAGGGATCAGCCCCAGCATTTT.

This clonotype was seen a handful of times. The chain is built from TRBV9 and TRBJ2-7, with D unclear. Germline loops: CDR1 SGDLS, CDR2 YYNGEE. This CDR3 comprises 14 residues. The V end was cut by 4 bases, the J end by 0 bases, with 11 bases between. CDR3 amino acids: CASSPYGYSYEQYF. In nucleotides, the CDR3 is TGTGCCAGCAGCCCTTACGGATACTCCTACGAGCAGTACTTC.

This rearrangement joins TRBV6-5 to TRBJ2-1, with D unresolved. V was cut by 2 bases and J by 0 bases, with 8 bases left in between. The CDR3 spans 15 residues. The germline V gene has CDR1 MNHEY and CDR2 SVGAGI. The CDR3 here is CASSYNGDSYNEQFF. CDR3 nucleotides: TGTGCCAGCAGTTACAACGGAGACTCCTACAATGAGCAGTTCTTC.

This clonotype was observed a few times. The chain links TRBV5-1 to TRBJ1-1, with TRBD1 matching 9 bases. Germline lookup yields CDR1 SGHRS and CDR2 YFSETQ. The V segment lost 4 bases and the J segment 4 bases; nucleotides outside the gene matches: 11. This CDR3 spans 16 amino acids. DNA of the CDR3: TGCGCCAGCAGCCCAGCCGACAGGGGGATGCGCACTGAAGCTTTCTTT. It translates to CASSPADRGMRTEAFF.

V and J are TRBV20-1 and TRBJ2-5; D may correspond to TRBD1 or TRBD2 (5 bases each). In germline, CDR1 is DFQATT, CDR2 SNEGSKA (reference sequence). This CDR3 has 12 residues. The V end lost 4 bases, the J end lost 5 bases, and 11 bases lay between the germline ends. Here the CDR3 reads CSAKGPGETQYF. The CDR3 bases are TGCAGTGCTAAGGGACCTGGGGAGACCCAGTACTTC.

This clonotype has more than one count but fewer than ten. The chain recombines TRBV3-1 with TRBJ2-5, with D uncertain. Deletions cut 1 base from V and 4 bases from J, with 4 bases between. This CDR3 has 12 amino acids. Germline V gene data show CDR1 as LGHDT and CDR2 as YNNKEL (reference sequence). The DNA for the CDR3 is TGTGCCAGCAGCCAAGGATTAGAGACCCAGTACTTC. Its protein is CASSQGLETQYF.

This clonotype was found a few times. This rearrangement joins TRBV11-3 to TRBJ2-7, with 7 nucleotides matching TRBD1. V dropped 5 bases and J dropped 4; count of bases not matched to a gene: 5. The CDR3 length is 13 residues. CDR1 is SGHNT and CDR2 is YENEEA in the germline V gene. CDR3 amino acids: CASSKRQGYEQYF. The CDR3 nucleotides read TGTGCCAGCAGCAAGAGACAGGGATACGAGCAGTACTTC.

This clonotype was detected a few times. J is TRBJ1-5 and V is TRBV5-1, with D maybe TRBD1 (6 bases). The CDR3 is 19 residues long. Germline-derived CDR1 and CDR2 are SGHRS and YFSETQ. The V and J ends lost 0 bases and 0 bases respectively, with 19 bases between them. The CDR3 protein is CASSLGAGGDPYSNQPQHF. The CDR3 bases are TGCGCCAGCAGCTTGGGTGCCGGGGGCGACCCGTATAGCAATCAGCCCCAGCATTTT.

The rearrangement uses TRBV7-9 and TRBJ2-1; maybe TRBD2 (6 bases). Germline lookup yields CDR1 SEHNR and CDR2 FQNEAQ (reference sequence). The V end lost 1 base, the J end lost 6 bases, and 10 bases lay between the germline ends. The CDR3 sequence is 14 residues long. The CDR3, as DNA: TGTGCCAGCAGCTTAGGAACTAGCCGCAATGAGCAGTTCTTC. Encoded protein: CASSLGTSRNEQFF.

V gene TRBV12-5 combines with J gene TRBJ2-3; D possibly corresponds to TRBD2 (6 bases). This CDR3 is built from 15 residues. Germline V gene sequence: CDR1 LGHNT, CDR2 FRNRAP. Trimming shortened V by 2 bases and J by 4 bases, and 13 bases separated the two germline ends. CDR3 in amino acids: CASGLPGVPADTQYF. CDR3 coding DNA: TGTGCTAGTGGTTTGCCGGGGGTTCCCGCAGATACGCAGTATTTT.

The CDR3 DNA reads as TGCAGTGCTGGAAAGCCAGGGAACTACGAGCAGTACGTC. This encodes CSAGKPGNYEQYV. The V gene is TRBV20-1, the J gene TRBJ2-7; D is perhaps TRBD1 (5 bases). The V end was cut by 5 bases, the J end by 3 bases, with 14 bases between. The length of the CDR3 is 13 residues. The germline V gene has CDR1 DFQATT and CDR2 SNEGSKA (reference sequence).

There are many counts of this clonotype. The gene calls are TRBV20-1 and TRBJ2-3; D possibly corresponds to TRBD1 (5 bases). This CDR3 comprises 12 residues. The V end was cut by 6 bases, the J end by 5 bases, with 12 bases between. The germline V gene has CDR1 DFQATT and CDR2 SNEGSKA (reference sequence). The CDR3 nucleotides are TGCAGTGCGATGACAGTTGAAGATACGCAGTATTTT. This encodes CSAMTVEDTQYF.

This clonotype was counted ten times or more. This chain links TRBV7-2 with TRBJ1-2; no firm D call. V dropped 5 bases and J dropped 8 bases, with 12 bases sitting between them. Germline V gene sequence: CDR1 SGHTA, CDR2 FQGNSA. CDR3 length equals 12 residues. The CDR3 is CASSQGYEGYTF. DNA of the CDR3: TGTGCCAGCAGCCAAGGGTACGAAGGCTACACCTTC.

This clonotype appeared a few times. CDR3 loop: CASSLQGLGEKLFF. DNA of the CDR3: TGTGCCAGCAGTTTACAGGGTCTTGGGGAAAAACTGTTTTTT. This chain connects TRBV6-5 to TRBJ1-4, with D perhaps TRBD1 (6 bases). Germline CDR1 is MNHEY and CDR2 is SVGAGI. CDR3 size: 14 residues. V gave up 4 bases and J gave up 8 bases, with 14 bases separating them.

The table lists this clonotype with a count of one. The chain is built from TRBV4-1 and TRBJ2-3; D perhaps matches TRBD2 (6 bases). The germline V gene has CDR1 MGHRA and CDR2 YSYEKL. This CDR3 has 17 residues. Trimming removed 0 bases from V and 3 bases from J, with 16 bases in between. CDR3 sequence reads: CASSQDYVAGLTDTQYF. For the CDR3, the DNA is TGCGCCAGCAGCCAAGATTATGTTGCGGGGTTAACAGATACGCAGTATTTT.

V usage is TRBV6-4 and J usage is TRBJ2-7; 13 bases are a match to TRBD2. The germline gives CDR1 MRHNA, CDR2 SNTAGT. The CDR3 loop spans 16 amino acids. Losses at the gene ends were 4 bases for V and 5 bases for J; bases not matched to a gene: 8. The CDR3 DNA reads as TGTGCCAGCAGTGCTACTAGCGGGGGGGAAGTGGACGAGCAGTACTTC. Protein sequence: CASSATSGGEVDEQYF.